Reported below is one TCR beta chain. The antigen is undetermined. The entry originates in a study of T cells expressing NK-cell markers. Study information: Sequenced donors, eight in total, included seven who were HCMV-seropositive and one who was seronegative. Whole-study results and caveats: Specificity for HCMV among expanded NKG2C+ T cell clones was not established. Dominant NKG2C+ clonotypes made up about 1.0-7.5% of CD8+ T cells in a handful of donors.

Synthesis of TCR beta cDNA relied on 5'RACE template switching carrying UMIs. One entry per CDR3 protein, without DNA, is what TCRdb gives after re-calling the 5' RACE reads. Its table lists over 100,000 distinct CDR3 sequences. The CDR3 loop spans 15 amino acids. Germline values: CDR1 SGHTA, CDR2 FQGNSA. V and J are TRBV7-2 and TRBJ1-3; TCRdb designates TRBD1, a call that cannot be tested without DNA. Input material: blood T cells: a sorted CD56 or NKG2C T cell subset, CD4+ or CD8+ T cells, or bulk PBMC T cells (not recorded which). The source of this sequence is a woman between 18 and 70 years old in good health. The CDR3 region is CASILDRFSGNTIYF.